A single sample is the source of the 8 T cell receptor beta chains below, sequenced in a study of blood T cell repertoires in COVID-19. Repertoires were generated with immunoSEQ multiplex PCR, while TCRdb's copy carries only in-frame clones and drops some. This table has roughly 260,000 clones, more than 70% appearing once. What was sequenced was peripheral blood. Receptors were obtained from a woman in her thirties with COVID-19, enrolled during active disease.

A single count supports this clone. The V call is TRBV5-1, the J call TRBJ1-4; 8 nucleotides agree with TRBD1. Germline CDR1 is SGHRS and CDR2 is YFSETQ. J lost 4 bases, V lost 2 bases, and 4 bases had no gene match. This CDR3 has 15 amino acids. This CDR3 is CASSLWGQDNEKLFF. CDR3 coding DNA: TGCGCCAGCAGCTTATGGGGACAGGATAATGAAAAACTGTTTTTT.

The J gene is TRBJ2-4, the V gene TRBV11-1, with D tentatively TRBD1 (6 bases). The CDR3 is 16 residues long. Trimming stripped 1 base from V and 6 bases from J, with 16 bases between. Germline CDR1 reads SGHAT; CDR2 reads FQDESV (reference sequence). CDR3 nucleotides: TGTGCCAGCAGCTTAGAAAGGGCAGGGGACCTAAACATTCAGTACTTC. Translating it yields CASSLERAGDLNIQYF.

The J gene is TRBJ1-5, the V gene TRBV28, with D unclear. V gave up 5 bases and J gave up 7 bases, with 18 bases separating them. Per the germline V gene, CDR1 is MDHEN and CDR2 is SYDVKM. The length of the CDR3 is 15 residues. The DNA of the CDR3 is TGTGCCAGCAGTCTGCCCCGAATTGAGGGACAGCCCCAGCATTTT. Translated: CASSLPRIEGQPQHF.

J is TRBJ2-3 and V is TRBV4-1, with TRBD2 identical over 10 bases. CDR1 and CDR2 from the germline V gene are MGHRA and YSYEKL. The J segment lost 0 bases and the V segment lost 5 bases, leaving 17 bases of the junction unmatched. This CDR3 has 20 amino acids. The CDR3 DNA is TGCGCCAGCAGCGAGAGGCCTAGCGGGAGCTTAGGCCCTAGCACAGATACGCAGTATTTT. Protein: CASSERPSGSLGPSTDTQYF.

The chain is built from TRBV28 and TRBJ1-4, with unresolved D. The CDR3 consists of 14 residues. Germline assignment: CDR1 MDHEN and CDR2 SYDVKM. Trimming shortened V by 2 bases and J by 6 bases, and 10 bases separated the two germline ends. The CDR3 nucleotides read TGTGCCAGCAGTTTAACCGGGGAAGATGAAAAACTGTTTTTT. Translating it yields CASSLTGEDEKLFF. Using reference TRBV28 and TRBJ1-4 for the parts outside the CDR3, the full variable domain is DVKVTQSSRYLVKRTGEKVFLECVQDMDHENMFWYRQDPGLGLRLIYFSYDVKMKEKGDIPEGYSVSREKKERFSLILESASTNQTSMYLCASSLTGEDEKLFFGSGTQLSVL.

This sequence joins TRBV7-2 and TRBJ2-7; 11 nucleotides align to TRBD2. Germline CDR1 is SGHTA and CDR2 is FQGNSA. The CDR3 covers 16 residues. V shed 5 bases, J shed 2 bases, and the junction held 8 bases outside the gene matches. CDR3 region: CASSRDGTSGTYEQYF. CDR3 nucleotide sequence: TGTGCCAGCAGCCGGGATGGGACTAGCGGAACCTACGAGCAGTACTTC.

This chain links TRBV5-6 with TRBJ2-3; D is possibly TRBD2 (5 bases). This CDR3 has 16 residues. Trimming cost V 0 bases and J 0 bases, with 11 bases left between them. CDR1 is SGHDT and CDR2 is YYEEEE in the germline V gene. In nucleotides, the CDR3 is TGTGCCAGCAGCTTGGGGGCGGGCACTAGCACAGATACGCAGTATTTT. Translating gives CASSLGAGTSTDTQYF.

CDR3 amino acids: CASRQGSQPQHF. CDR3 coding DNA: TGTGCCAGCAGACAGGGGAGTCAGCCCCAGCATTTT. The J gene is TRBJ1-5, the V gene TRBV28; 7 bases agree with TRBD1. Unmatched junction bases numbered 2, after V lost 6 bases and J lost 6 bases. Germline V gives CDR1 MDHEN, CDR2 SYDVKM. CDR3 length equals 12 residues.